A selection of T cell receptor beta chains follows, all from one sample in a study of blood T cell repertoires in COVID-19. Using immunoSEQ multiplex PCR, the repertoire was profiled, and TCRdb retains in-frame clones only, with some absent. The data show 150,000 to 200,000 clones, roughly 88% seen once. Sequencing was done on a sample of PBMCs or T cells enriched from blood (not recorded which). The receptors were sampled from a woman in her forties or fifties who had recovered from COVID-19. CDR3s include the opening cysteine and the closing phenylalanine or tryptophan. The order of the fields is clone size, D gene, J gene, V gene, CDR3 protein, CDR3 DNA. A D gene is named only where the DNA matches it firmly. Rows give clone size only sometimes, using once, few, many, or a class for an expanded clone.

NA TRBD1 TRBJ2-5 TRBV5-4 CASSLEQQGANGGETQYF TGTGCCAGCAGCTTGGAACAACAGGGGGCGAATGGAGGAGAGACCCAGTACTTC
NA TRBD1 TRBJ1-3 TRBV30 CAWSGRTGVGGNTIYF TGTGCCTGGAGTGGTCGAACAGGGGTTGGAGGAAACACCATATATTTT
NA NA TRBJ2-7 TRBV27 CASRGRGRYEQYF TGTGCCAGCAGGGGACGGGGGAGATACGAGCAGTACTTC
NA NA TRBJ2-5 TRBV6-5 CASKSGWETQYF TGTGCCAGCAAGTCGGGGTGGGAGACCCAGTACTTC
NA NA TRBJ1-1 TRBV5-1 CASSLGLPGGEWVTTEAFF TGCGCCAGCAGCTTGGGACTTCCCGGGGGAGAATGGGTGACCACTGAAGCTTTCTTT
NA NA TRBJ2-5 TRBV7-9 CASSPAVGGRQETQYF TGTGCCAGCAGCCCCGCCGTCGGGGGTCGCCAAGAGACCCAGTACTTC
NA TRBD1 TRBJ1-5 TRBV3-1/TRBV3-2 CASSPDRVQPQHF TGTGCCAGCAGCCCGGACAGGGTTCAGCCCCAGCATTTT
NA NA TRBJ1-3 TRBV18 CASSPLGKGAVGGNTIYF TGTGCCAGCTCACCCCTTGGAAAAGGGGCCGTAGGTGGAAACACCATATATTTT
NA TRBD1 TRBJ1-6 TRBV9 CASSPGQHNSPLHF TGTGCCAGCAGCCCGGGACAGCATAATTCACCCCTCCACTTT
NA NA TRBJ1-1 TRBV5-6 CASSWTVMNTEAFF TGTGCCAGCAGCTGGACAGTCATGAACACTGAAGCTTTCTTT
NA TRBD1 TRBJ2-3 TRBV7-9 CASSAGQATTTDTQYF TGTGCCAGCAGCGCGGGACAGGCGACTACCACAGATACGCAGTATTTT
NA TRBD1 TRBJ2-3 TRBV4-1 CASSRLTGLLADTQYF TGCGCCAGCAGCCGCCTGACAGGGCTCCTCGCAGATACGCAGTATTTT
NA TRBD2 TRBJ2-3 TRBV11-3 CASSLGTSGFADTQYF TGTGCCAGCAGCCTCGGGACTAGCGGGTTCGCAGATACGCAGTATTTT
NA TRBD1 TRBJ1-6 TRBV4-3 CASSQETGDNSPLHF TGCGCCAGCAGCCAAGAAACAGGGGATAATTCACCCCTCCACTTT
few TRBD1 TRBJ2-3 TRBV7-2 CASSKQGTRISTDTQYF TGTGCCAGCAGCAAACAGGGGACCCGCATTTCCACAGATACGCAGTATTTT
NA TRBD1 TRBJ1-4 TRBV27 CASRGPGQGHEKLFF TGTGCCAGCAGGGGCCCGGGACAGGGCCATGAAAAACTGTTTTTT
NA NA TRBJ1-1 TRBV11-3 CASSLSGGRTEAFF TGTGCCAGCAGCTTGTCCGGAGGGAGGACTGAAGCTTTCTTT
NA NA TRBJ1-6 TRBV4-3 CASSQDLAVPNSPLHF TGCGCCAGCAGCCAAGATCTGGCGGTTCCTAATTCACCCCTCCACTTT
NA TRBD1 TRBJ1-2 TRBV19 CASTHRQGLGGYTF TGTGCCAGTACCCATCGACAGGGATTAGGGGGCTACACCTTC
NA TRBD1 TRBJ1-6 TRBV9 CASSGGTGWDSPLHF TGTGCCAGCAGCGGCGGGACAGGGTGGGATTCACCCCTCCACTTT
NA NA TRBJ1-3 TRBV20-1 CSAYSGNTIYF TGCAGTGCCTACTCTGGAAACACCATATATTTT
NA NA TRBJ2-2 TRBV11-2 CASSLSLIVANTGELFF TGTGCCAGCAGCTTATCCCTTATCGTCGCGAACACCGGGGAGCTGTTTTTT
NA NA TRBJ2-1 TRBV15 CATSSGGSLGNEQFF TGTGCCACCAGCAGCGGGGGTTCCCTCGGTAATGAGCAGTTCTTC
NA TRBD1 TRBJ1-2 TRBV11-1 CASRATGGTHGYTF TGTGCCAGCAGGGCGACAGGGGGCACGCATGGCTACACCTTC
NA NA TRBJ2-1 TRBV2 CASMEGGNEQFF TGTGCCAGCATGGAAGGGGGCAATGAGCAGTTCTTC
NA NA TRBJ2-7 TRBV11-3 CASSAPFTKGAYEQYF TGTGCCAGCAGCGCACCTTTTACAAAGGGGGCCTACGAGCAGTACTTC
NA NA TRBJ1-6 TRBV30 CAWSVPGNSPLHF TGTGCCTGGAGTGTACCCGGTAATTCACCCCTCCACTTT
NA TRBD1 TRBJ2-7 TRBV11-2 CASRHAGTGTHEQYF TGTGCCAGCAGACACGCCGGGACAGGGACCCACGAGCAGTACTTC
NA TRBD2 TRBJ2-7 TRBV7-2 CASSLGGSGGWEQYF TGTGCCAGCAGCTTAGGTGGTAGCGGGGGTTGGGAGCAGTACTTC
NA NA TRBJ1-2 TRBV4-3 CASSQDVVTTNYGYTF TGCGCCAGCAGCCAAGACGTTGTGACAACTAACTATGGCTACACCTTC
NA NA TRBJ1-1 TRBV21-1 CASSKVTGGAEGWRTEAFF TGTGCCAGCAGCAAAGTGACAGGGGGCGCGGAAGGTTGGCGCACTGAAGCTTTCTTT
NA TRBD2 TRBJ2-3 TRBV7-6 CASSLRASGATDTQYF TGTGCCAGCAGCTTAAGGGCTAGCGGGGCGACAGATACGCAGTATTTT
NA NA TRBJ1-1 TRBV5-4 CASRRNRVRDPNTEAFF TGTGCCAGCAGGCGTAACAGGGTCCGCGACCCGAACACTGAAGCTTTCTTT
NA NA TRBJ1-5 TRBV2 CAPPHPGDSNQPQHF TGTGCCCCCCCTCACCCAGGGGATAGCAATCAGCCCCAGCATTTT
NA NA TRBJ1-2 TRBV6-5 CASSNGFGQIGYTF TGTGCCAGCAGTAATGGCTTCGGACAAATTGGCTACACCTTC
few NA TRBJ2-7 TRBV7-9 CASSLGRTNYEQYF TGTGCCAGCAGCTTAGGGAGAACGAACTACGAGCAGTACTTC
NA NA TRBJ1-1 TRBV18 CASSPSLEGEAFF TGTGCCAGCTCCCCAAGCCTGGAGGGGGAAGCTTTCTTT
NA NA TRBJ1-6 TRBV18 CASSPGSYNSPLHF TGTGCCAGCTCCCCGGGGTCCTATAATTCACCCCTCCACTTT
NA TRBD1 TRBJ1-2 TRBV25-1 CASTPPGQGYGYTF TGTGCCAGCACCCCCCCGGGACAGGGGTATGGCTACACCTTC
NA TRBD1 TRBJ1-6 TRBV5-1 CATRTGLNSPLHF TGCGCCACCCGGACAGGATTGAATTCACCCCTCCACTTT
once NA TRBJ2-4 TRBV2 CASSPENIQYF TGTGCCAGCAGCCCAGAAAACATTCAGTACTTC
NA TRBD1 TRBJ1-5 TRBV30 CAWSLRTGQPQHF TGTGCCTGGAGTCTACGGACAGGACAGCCCCAGCATTTT
NA TRBD2 TRBJ2-3 TRBV19 CASSLAGSRVDTQYF TGTGCCAGTAGCTTAGCGGGGTCCCGGGTTGATACGCAGTATTTT
NA NA TRBJ2-3 TRBV6-2/TRBV6-3 CASSYPQGVTDTQYF TGTGCCAGCAGTTACCCCCAGGGCGTCACAGATACGCAGTATTTT
NA NA TRBJ1-1 TRBV7-9 CASESEGDTEAFF TGTGCCAGCGAGTCAGAGGGAGACACTGAAGCTTTCTTT
NA TRBD1 TRBJ1-1 TRBV5-1 CASSEAQGRSEAFF TGCGCCAGCAGCGAAGCACAGGGGAGGTCTGAAGCTTTCTTT
NA NA TRBJ1-5 TRBV21-1 CASSKHRALAQPQHF TGTGCCAGCAGCAAACACAGGGCCCTAGCTCAGCCCCAGCATTTT
NA TRBD1 TRBJ2-3 TRBV11-2 CASSAPGTGSYTQYF TGTGCCAGCAGCGCACCCGGGACAGGGTCCTATACGCAGTATTTT